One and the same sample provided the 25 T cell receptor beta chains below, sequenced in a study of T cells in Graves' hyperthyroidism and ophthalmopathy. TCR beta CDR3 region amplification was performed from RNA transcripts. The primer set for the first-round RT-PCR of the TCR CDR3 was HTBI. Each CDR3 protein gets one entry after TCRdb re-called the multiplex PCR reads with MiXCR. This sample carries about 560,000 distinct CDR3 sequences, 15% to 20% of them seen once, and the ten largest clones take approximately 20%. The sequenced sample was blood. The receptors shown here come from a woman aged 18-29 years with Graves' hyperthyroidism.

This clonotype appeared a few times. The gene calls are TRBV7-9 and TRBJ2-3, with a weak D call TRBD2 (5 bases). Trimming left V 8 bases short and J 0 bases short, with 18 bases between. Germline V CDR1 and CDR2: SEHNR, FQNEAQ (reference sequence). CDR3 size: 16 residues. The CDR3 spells CASAPSGWASTDTQYF. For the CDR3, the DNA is TGTGCCAGCGCCCCGTCGGGGTGGGCTAGCACAGATACGCAGTATTTT.

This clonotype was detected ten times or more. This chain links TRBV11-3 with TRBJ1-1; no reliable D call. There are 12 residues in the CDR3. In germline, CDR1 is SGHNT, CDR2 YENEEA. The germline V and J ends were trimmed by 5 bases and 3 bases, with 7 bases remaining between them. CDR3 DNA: TGTGCCAGCAGCCACCAGTACACTGAAGCTTTCTTT. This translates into CASSHQYTEAFF.

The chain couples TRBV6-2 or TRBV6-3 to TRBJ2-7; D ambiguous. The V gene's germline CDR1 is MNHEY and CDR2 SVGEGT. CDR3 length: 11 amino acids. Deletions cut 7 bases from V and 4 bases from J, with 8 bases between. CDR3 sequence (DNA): TGTGCCAGCACCCTCGGGTACGAGCAGTACTTC. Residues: CASTLGYEQYF.

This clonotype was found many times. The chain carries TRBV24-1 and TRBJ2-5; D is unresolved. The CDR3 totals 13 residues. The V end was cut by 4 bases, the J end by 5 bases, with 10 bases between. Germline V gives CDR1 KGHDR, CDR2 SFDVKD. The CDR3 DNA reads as TGTGCCACCAGTGAACCCAGGTCGGAGACCCAGTACTTC. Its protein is CATSEPRSETQYF.

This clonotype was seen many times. CDR3 protein: CASSSPSMGGSLWEQYF. The CDR3 DNA reads TGTGCCAGCAGTTCCCCCTCCATGGGGGGCTCGTTATGGGAGCAGTACTTC. The chain combines TRBV27 with TRBJ2-7; the D call may be TRBD1 or TRBD2 (6 bases each). With 4 bases removed from V and 7 bases from J, the gap between germline ends came to 26 bases. The germline CDR1 and CDR2 sequences are MNHEY and SMNVEV (reference sequence). CDR3 length equals 17 residues.

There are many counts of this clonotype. CDR3 loop: CASSLKHRADYNSPLHF. Here the CDR3 DNA reads TGTGCCAGCAGCTTAAAGCACAGGGCAGACTATAATTCACCCCTCCACTTT. The chain combines TRBV7-6 with TRBJ1-6, with D tentatively TRBD1 (6 bases). Germline assignment: CDR1 SGHVS and CDR2 FNYEAQ. CDR3 length: 17 amino acids. The V end was cut by 2 bases, the J end by 3 bases, with 14 bases between.

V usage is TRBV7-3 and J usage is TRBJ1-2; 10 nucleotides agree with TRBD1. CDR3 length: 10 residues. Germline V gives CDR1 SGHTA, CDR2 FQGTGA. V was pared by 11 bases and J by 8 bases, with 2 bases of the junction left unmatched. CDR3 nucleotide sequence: TGTGCCGACAGGGGGCGGGGCTACACCTTC. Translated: CADRGRGYTF.

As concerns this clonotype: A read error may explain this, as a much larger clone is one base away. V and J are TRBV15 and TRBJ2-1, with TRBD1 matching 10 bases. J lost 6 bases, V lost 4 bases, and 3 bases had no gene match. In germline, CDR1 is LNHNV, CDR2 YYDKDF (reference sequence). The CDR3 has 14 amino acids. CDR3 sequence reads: CATSTRTGGNEQFF. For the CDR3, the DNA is TGTGCCACCAGCACCCGGACAGGGGGCAATGAGCAGTTCTTC.

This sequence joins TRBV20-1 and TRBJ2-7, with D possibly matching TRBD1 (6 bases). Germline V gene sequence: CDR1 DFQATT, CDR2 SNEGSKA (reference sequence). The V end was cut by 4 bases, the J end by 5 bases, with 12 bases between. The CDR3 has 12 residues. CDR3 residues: CSAKPRGHEQYF. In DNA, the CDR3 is TGCAGTGCTAAGCCCAGGGGCCACGAGCAGTACTTC.

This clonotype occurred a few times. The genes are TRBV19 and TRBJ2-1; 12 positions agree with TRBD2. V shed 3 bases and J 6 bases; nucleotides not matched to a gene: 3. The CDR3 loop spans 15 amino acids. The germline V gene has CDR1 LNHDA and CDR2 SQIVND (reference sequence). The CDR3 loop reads CASSIRLAGVNEQFF. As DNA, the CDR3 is TGTGCCAGTAGTATCCGACTAGCGGGAGTCAATGAGCAGTTCTTC.

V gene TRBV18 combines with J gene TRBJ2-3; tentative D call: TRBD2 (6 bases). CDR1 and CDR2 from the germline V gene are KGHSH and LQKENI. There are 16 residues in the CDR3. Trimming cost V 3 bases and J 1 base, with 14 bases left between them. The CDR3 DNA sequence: TGTGCCAGCTCACCCCGAGGGGCTAGCGGCACAGATACGCAGTATTTT. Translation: CASSPRGASGTDTQYF.

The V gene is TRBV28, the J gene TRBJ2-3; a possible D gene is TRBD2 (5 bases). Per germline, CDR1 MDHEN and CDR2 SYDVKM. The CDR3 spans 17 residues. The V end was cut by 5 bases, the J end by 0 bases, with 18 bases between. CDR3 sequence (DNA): TGTGCCAGCAGTCCCAACGGCGGGCCAGGTAGCACAGATACGCAGTATTTT. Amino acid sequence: CASSPNGGPGSTDTQYF.

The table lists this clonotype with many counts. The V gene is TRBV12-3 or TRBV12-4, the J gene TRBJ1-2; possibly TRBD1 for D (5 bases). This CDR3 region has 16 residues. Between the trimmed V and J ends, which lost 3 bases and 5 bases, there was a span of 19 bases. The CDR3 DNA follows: TGTGCCAGCAGTTTCGGCAGGGACTTTCCCCCTTATGGCTACACCTTC. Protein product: CASSFGRDFPPYGYTF.

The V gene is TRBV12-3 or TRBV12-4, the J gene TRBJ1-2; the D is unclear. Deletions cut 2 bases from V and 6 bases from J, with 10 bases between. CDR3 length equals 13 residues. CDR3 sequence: CASSLMSWDGYTF. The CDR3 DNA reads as TGTGCCAGCAGTTTAATGTCATGGGATGGCTACACCTTC.

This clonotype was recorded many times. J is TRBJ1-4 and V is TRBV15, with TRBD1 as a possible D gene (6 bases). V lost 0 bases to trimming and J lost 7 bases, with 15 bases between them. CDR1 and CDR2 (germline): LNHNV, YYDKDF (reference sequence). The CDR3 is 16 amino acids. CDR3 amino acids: CATSRDLGTLSEKLFF. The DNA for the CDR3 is TGTGCCACCAGCAGAGATCTCGGGACATTGAGTGAAAAACTGTTTTTT.

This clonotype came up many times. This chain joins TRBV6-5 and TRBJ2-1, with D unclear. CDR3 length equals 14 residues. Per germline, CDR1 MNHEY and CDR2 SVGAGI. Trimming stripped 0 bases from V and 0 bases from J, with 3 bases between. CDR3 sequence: CASSYSGSYNEQFF. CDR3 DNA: TGTGCCAGCAGTTACTCGGGCTCCTACAATGAGCAGTTCTTC.

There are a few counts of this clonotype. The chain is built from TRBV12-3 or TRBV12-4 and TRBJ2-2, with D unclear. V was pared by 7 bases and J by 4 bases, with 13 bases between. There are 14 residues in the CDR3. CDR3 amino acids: CASTLGRITGELFF. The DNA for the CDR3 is TGTGCCAGCACTCTTGGTCGGATCACCGGGGAGCTGTTTTTT.

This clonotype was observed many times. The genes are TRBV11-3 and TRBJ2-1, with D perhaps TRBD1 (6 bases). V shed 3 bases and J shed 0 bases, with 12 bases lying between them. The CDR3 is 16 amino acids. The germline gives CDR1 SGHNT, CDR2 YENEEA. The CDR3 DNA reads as TGTGCCAGCAGCTTCGCCGGGACACTCTCCTACAATGAGCAGTTCTTC. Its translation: CASSFAGTLSYNEQFF.

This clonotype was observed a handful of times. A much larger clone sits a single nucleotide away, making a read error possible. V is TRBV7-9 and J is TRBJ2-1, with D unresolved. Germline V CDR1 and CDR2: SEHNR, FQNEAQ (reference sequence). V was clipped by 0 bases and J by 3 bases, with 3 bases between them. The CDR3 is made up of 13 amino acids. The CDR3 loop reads CASSLAYYNEQFF. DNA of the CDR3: TGTGCCAGCAGCTTAGCCTACTACAATGAGCAGTTCTTC.

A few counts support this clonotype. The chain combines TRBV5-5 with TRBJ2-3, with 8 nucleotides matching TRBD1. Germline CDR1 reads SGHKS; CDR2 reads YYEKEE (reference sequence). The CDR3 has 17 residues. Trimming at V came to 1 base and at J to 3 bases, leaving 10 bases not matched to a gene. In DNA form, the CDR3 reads TGTGCCAGCAGCTTGTTTTTTATTGGACAGGGTACAGATACGCAGTATTTT. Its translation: CASSLFFIGQGTDTQYF.

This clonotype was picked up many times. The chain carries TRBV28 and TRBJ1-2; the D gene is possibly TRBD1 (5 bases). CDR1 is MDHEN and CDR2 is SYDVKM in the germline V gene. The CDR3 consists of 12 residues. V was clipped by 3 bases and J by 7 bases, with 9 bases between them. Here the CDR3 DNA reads TGTGCCAGCAGTTTTGGGGGAGTTGGCTACACCTTC. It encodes CASSFGGVGYTF.

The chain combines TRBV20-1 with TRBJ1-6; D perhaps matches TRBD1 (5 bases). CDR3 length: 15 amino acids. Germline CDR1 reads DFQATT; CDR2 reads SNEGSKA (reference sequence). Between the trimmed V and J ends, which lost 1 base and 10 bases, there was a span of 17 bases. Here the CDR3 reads CSARGGSQGNSPLHF. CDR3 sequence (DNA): TGCAGTGCTAGAGGGGGGAGTCAGGGTAACTCACCCCTCCACTTT.

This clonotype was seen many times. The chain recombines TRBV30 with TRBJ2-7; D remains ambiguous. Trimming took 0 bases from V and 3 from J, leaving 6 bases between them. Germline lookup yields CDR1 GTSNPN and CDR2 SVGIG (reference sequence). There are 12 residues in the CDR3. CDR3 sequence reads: CAWSVGFYEQYF. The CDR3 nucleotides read TGTGCCTGGAGTGTGGGCTTCTACGAGCAGTACTTC.

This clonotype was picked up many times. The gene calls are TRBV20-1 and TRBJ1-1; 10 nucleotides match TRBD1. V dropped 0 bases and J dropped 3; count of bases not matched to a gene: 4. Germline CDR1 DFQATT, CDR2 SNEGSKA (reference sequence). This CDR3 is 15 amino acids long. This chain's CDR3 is CSARDGDRGDTEAFF. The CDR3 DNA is TGCAGTGCTAGAGATGGGGACAGGGGAGACACTGAAGCTTTCTTT.

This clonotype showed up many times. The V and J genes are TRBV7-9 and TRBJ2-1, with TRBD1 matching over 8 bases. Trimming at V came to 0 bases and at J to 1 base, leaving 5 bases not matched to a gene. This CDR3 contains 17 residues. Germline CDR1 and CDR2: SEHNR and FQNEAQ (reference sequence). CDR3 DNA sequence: TGTGCCAGCAGCTTAGCCCAGGGGGCGATATCCTACAATGAGCAGTTCTTC. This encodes CASSLAQGAISYNEQFF.